This is a list of T cell receptor beta chains from one sample in a study of CD8+CD57+ T cells in acquired aplastic anemia. TCRdb ran MiXCR on the reads and lists one entry per CDR3 protein. The profile shows 250,000 to 350,000 distinct CDR3 sequences, roughly 61% of them singletons. Input material: sorted CD4+, CD8+, or CD8+CD57+ T cells (not recorded which) from PBMCs. Receptors originate from a human donor with aplastic anemia. CDR3s include the opening cysteine and the closing phenylalanine or tryptophan. Each record gives: V gene, D gene, J gene, clone size, CDR3 protein, CDR3 DNA. The D gene is left open where the match is weak. The size entry is marked missing in some rows and otherwise reads once, few, many or a size class.

TRBV20-1	-	TRBJ2-2	many	CSATNRIIPTGELFF	TGCAGTGCTACAAACAGGATTATACCCACCGGGGAGCTGTTTTTT
TRBV5-1	TRBD1	TRBJ2-5	many	CASSSQGETQYF	TGCGCCAGCAGCTCACAGGGGGAGACCCAGTACTTC
TRBV7-9	-	TRBJ2-3	-	CASSFSGTDEQYF	TGTGCCAGCAGCTTTTCCGGGACCGATGAGCAGTATTTT
TRBV11-3	-	TRBJ1-2	many	CASRPRFRGTYGYTF	TGTGCCAGCAGGCCTAGGTTTAGGGGGACCTATGGCTACACCTTC
TRBV20-1	-	TRBJ2-5	-	CSARAVPRWLARETQYF	TGCAGTGCTAGAGCGGTCCCACGGTGGCTAGCGCGGGAGACCCAGTACTTC
TRBV20-1	TRBD1	TRBJ2-5	many	CSASLQGGKTQYF	TGCAGTGCTAGTTTACAGGGGGGAAAGACCCAGTACTTC
TRBV20-1	TRBD1	TRBJ1-2	-	CSAPLGQGARGYTF	TGCAGTGCTCCCCTCGGGCAGGGGGCGCGTGGCTACACCTTC
TRBV5-8	-	TRBJ2-5	-	CASSLNSGRETQYF	TGTGCCAGCAGCCTGAACTCGGGGCGGGAGACCCAGTACTTC
TRBV7-9	TRBD1	TRBJ1-3	few	CASSQDRAFTIYF	TGTGCCAGCAGCCAGGACAGGGCATTCACCATATATTTT
TRBV7-9	-	TRBJ2-7	-	CASSLADTYEQYF	TGTGCCAGCAGCTTAGCCGATACCTACGAGCAGTACTTC
TRBV7-6	TRBD1	TRBJ2-2	-	CASRETGGAGGELFF	TGTGCCAGCAGAGAAACAGGGGGCGCGGGCGGGGAGCTGTTTTTT
TRBV6-1	-	TRBJ2-3	many	CASSELGKGTQYF	TGTGCCAGCAGTGAACTGGGAAAGGGTACGCAGTATTTT
TRBV3-1	-	TRBJ2-7	many	CASSQQRGVSEQYF	TGTGCCAGCAGCCAACAGCGCGGGGTTTCTGAGCAGTACTTC
TRBV20-1	TRBD1	TRBJ1-5	many	CSARDGRDRGRVLSQHF	TGCAGTGCTAGAGATGGAAGGGACAGGGGAAGGGTTTTGTCTCAGCATTTT
TRBV24-1	TRBD2	TRBJ2-1	once	CATSDSGLAGGNEQFF	TGTGCCACCAGTGACTCCGGTCTAGCGGGAGGTAATGAGCAGTTCTTC
TRBV19	TRBD1	TRBJ1-2	many	CASSIETYPGTGNGYTF	TGTGCCAGTAGTATCGAAACGTATCCCGGGACAGGGAACGGCTACACCTTC
TRBV9	-	TRBJ1-6	few	CASSVGDAAPLHF	TGTGCCAGCAGCGTCGGTGACGCGGCGCCCCTCCACTTT
TRBV20-1	-	TRBJ2-1	-	CSAQGYNEQFF	TGCAGTGCCCAGGGTTACAATGAGCAGTTCTTC
TRBV5-1	TRBD1	TRBJ2-2	-	CASSYDRGRDTGELFF	TGCGCCAGCAGCTATGACAGGGGGCGGGACACCGGGGAGCTGTTTTTT
TRBV20-1	-	TRBJ2-3	few	CSARPVRRGPRDTQYF	TGCAGTGCTAGACCCGTCCGGCGGGGGCCGAGAGATACGCAGTATTTT
TRBV7-3	TRBD1	TRBJ2-3	many	CASSSPRLEGQGGTQYF	TGTGCCAGCAGCTCCCCCCGTCTAGAGGGACAGGGGGGTACGCAGTATTTT
TRBV20-1	TRBD2	TRBJ2-1	-	CSALFLSGGAFNEQFF	TGCAGTGCGTTGTTCCTGAGCGGGGGGGCCTTCAATGAGCAGTTCTTC
TRBV7-2	TRBD2	TRBJ2-1	few	CASSRTSYNEQFF	TGTGCCAGCAGCCGGACTAGCTACAATGAGCAGTTCTTC
TRBV7-3	TRBD1	TRBJ2-1	-	CASSLSGTANEQFF	TGTGCCAGCAGCTTATCCGGGACAGCCAATGAGCAGTTCTTC
TRBV7-9	-	TRBJ2-3	-	CASSLRGTSTDTQYF	TGTGCCAGCAGCTTAAGGGGGACCTCTACAGATACGCAGTATTTT
TRBV29-1	-	TRBJ1-2	few	CSAQGGGGYTF	TGCAGCGCCCAGGGTGGGGGTGGCTACACCTTC
TRBV5-8	-	TRBJ2-3	many	CASSLGQGGGGAGDTQYF	TGTGCCAGCAGCTTGGGCCAGGGGGGGGGAGGAGCGGGGGATACGCAGTATTTT
TRBV7-6	-	TRBJ1-5	-	CASSVRDRGETQHF	TGTGCCAGCAGCGTACGGGACCGGGGAGAGACCCAGCATTTT
TRBV9	TRBD1	TRBJ2-7	once	CASSVGQGSGYEQYF	TGTGCCAGCAGCGTAGGACAGGGGAGTGGCTACGAGCAGTACTTC
TRBV29-1	-	TRBJ2-3	few	CSVGGGADTQYF	TGCAGCGTTGGAGGGGGGGCAGATACGCAGTATTTT
TRBV20-1	TRBD1	TRBJ2-7	-	CSARPGTGMDYEQYF	TGCAGTGCTAGGCCCGGGACAGGGATGGACTACGAGCAGTACTTC
TRBV2	TRBD2	TRBJ2-3	-	CARGTSGSRNEQYF	TGTGCCAGAGGGACTAGCGGGAGTCGGAATGAGCAGTATTTT
TRBV12-3/TRBV12-4	-	TRBJ1-5	-	CASSFRTFNQPQHF	TGTGCCAGCAGTTTTAGAACATTCAATCAGCCCCAGCATTTT
TRBV12-3/TRBV12-4	-	TRBJ1-2	many	CASSLAGQGPNYGYTF	TGTGCCAGCAGTTTAGCAGGGCAGGGCCCTAACTATGGCTACACCTTC
TRBV2	TRBD1	TRBJ1-2	-	CASSGDSDGYTF	TGTGCCAGCAGTGGGGACAGCGATGGCTACACCTTC
TRBV7-3	TRBD1	TRBJ2-5	-	CASSLIGDRVGETQYF	TGTGCCAGCAGCTTAATAGGTGACAGGGTTGGAGAGACCCAGTACTTC
TRBV2	TRBD1	TRBJ1-2	-	CASSGTAVDGYTF	TGTGCCAGCAGCGGGACAGCCGTGGATGGCTACACCTTC
TRBV5-1	-	TRBJ2-5	-	CASSQGSRETQYF	TGCGCCAGCAGCCAAGGGTCTCGGGAGACCCAGTACTTC
TRBV29-1	TRBD1	TRBJ2-1	-	CSVTGTVNNEQFF	TGCAGCGTGACCGGGACAGTCAACAATGAGCAGTTCTTC
TRBV9	TRBD1	TRBJ2-3	-	CASSVGGGQGTDTQYF	TGTGCCAGCAGCGTAGGTGGGGGACAGGGTACAGATACGCAGTATTTT
TRBV20-1	-	TRBJ1-1	-	CSARAGAGTEAFF	TGCAGTGCTAGAGCGGGAGCGGGCACTGAAGCTTTCTTT
TRBV10-3	-	TRBJ1-2	-	CATSLTFPRDYTF	TGTGCCACGAGCTTGACATTTCCGCGGGACTACACCTTC
TRBV7-9	-	TRBJ2-3	-	CASSWDAEATDTQYF	TGTGCCAGCAGCTGGGACGCAGAGGCCACAGATACGCAGTATTTT
TRBV11-3	-	TRBJ2-5	many	CASSRGRKETQYF	TGTGCCAGCAGCCGCGGGCGGAAAGAGACCCAGTACTTC
TRBV11-1	TRBD1	TRBJ2-7	few	CASSFPGTGVNEQYF	TGTGCCAGCAGCTTTCCCGGGACAGGGGTCAACGAGCAGTACTTC
TRBV5-8	TRBD2	TRBJ2-2	many	CASRSGTSGSAGELFF	TGTGCCAGCAGATCCGGGACTAGCGGGAGTGCCGGGGAGCTGTTTTTT
TRBV10-3	-	TRBJ1-6	-	CAISYDNNSPLHF	TGTGCCATCTCTTACGACAATAATTCACCCCTCCACTTT
TRBV29-1	-	TRBJ2-6	-	CSVEAGFGANVLTF	TGCAGCGTTGAAGCCGGCTTTGGGGCCAACGTCCTGACTTTC
TRBV29-1	-	TRBJ2-5	once	CSVARGGEETQYF	TGCAGCGTGGCTAGGGGGGGAGAAGAGACCCAGTACTTC
TRBV10-3	TRBD1	TRBJ2-7	-	CATSAGTAYNEQYF	TGTGCCACCAGTGCCGGGACAGCCTACAATGAGCAGTACTTC